Shown below are 22 T cell receptor beta chains from a single sample sequenced in a study of Ad26.COV2.S vaccination and SARS-CoV-2 variants. Treatment described: 15 to 20 received Ad26.COV2.S at low or high dose, single or two shots; a few received placebo; per-sample allocation not given. Repertoires come from day 63 after the first vaccine or placebo injection. The table came from immunoSEQ multiplex PCR; TCRdb's copy has only in-frame clones and leaves some out. Among roughly 300,000 clones listed, approximately 86% were seen once. This specimen was peripheral blood, taken in a trial of Ad26.COV2.S vaccine versus placebo. The origin of the receptors is a person aged 18-65 years who received the Ad26.COV2.S COVID-19 vaccine or a placebo.

The gene calls are TRBV13 and TRBJ2-3; 7 nucleotides line up with TRBD2. The CDR3 totals 17 residues. V lost 4 bases, J lost 0 bases, and 10 bases stayed unmatched. Germline values: CDR1 PRHDT, CDR2 FYEKMQ (reference sequence). CDR3 amino acids: CASSSRDYLTSTDTQYF. The CDR3 DNA sequence: TGTGCCAGCAGCTCCCGGGACTATCTGACTAGCACAGATACGCAGTATTTT. Full variable domain (remainder filled in from reference TRBV13 and TRBJ2-3): AAGVIQSPRHLIKEKRETATLKCYPIPRHDTVYWYQQGPGQDPQFLISFYEKMQSDKGSIPDRFSAQQFSDYHSELNMSSLELGDSALYFCASSSRDYLTSTDTQYFGPGTRLTVL.

The chain carries TRBV7-2 and TRBJ2-1; TRBD2 agrees at 12 bases. This CDR3 contains 17 residues. With 5 bases clipped from V and 7 bases from J, the junction kept 12 bases outside the gene matches. The germline V gene has CDR1 SGHTA and CDR2 FQGNSA. CDR3 nucleotide sequence: TGTGCCAGCAGCCCCTCACCCCTAGCGGGGGGGGCAAATGAGCAGTTCTTC. This codes for CASSPSPLAGGANEQFF.

The chain joins TRBV28 to TRBJ1-4; TRBD1 matches at 9 bases. This CDR3 contains 15 residues. J lost 5 bases, V lost 3 bases, and 4 bases had no gene match. Germline CDR1 and CDR2: MDHEN and SYDVKM. In DNA form, the CDR3 reads TGTGCCAGCAGTTTGCTCGGGACAGGGAATGAAAAACTGTTTTTT. Residues: CASSLLGTGNEKLFF.

The chain combines TRBV6-1 with TRBJ2-1; D is possibly TRBD1 (6 bases). CDR3 size: 16 residues. V lost 0 bases and J lost 2, with 11 bases in between. Germline values: CDR1 MNHNS, CDR2 SASEGT. The CDR3 nucleotides read TGTGCCAGCAGTGAAGCGGTGCAGGGGCCCTACAATGAGCAGTTCTTC. As protein: CASSEAVQGPYNEQFF.

This clone was seen only once. For the CDR3, the DNA is TGTGCCAGTGGGAATACCAATCAGCCCCAGCATTTT. It translates to CASGNTNQPQHF. This chain links TRBV6-5 with TRBJ1-5; no clear D. Per germline, CDR1 MNHEY and CDR2 SVGAGI. This CDR3 contains 12 residues. Trimming pared 9 bases from V and 3 bases from J, leaving 9 bases between.

CDR3 sequence reads: CASSVDGTSTDTQYF. The CDR3 region has the DNA TGTGCCAGCAGCGTAGACGGCACTAGCACAGATACGCAGTATTTT. The chain is built from TRBV9 and TRBJ2-3; D not certain. Trimming pared 0 bases from V and 0 bases from J, leaving 8 bases between. Germline CDR1 reads SGDLS; CDR2 reads YYNGEE. The length of the CDR3 is 15 residues.

The V call is TRBV2, the J call TRBJ1-5, with D unclear. Germline V gene lookup returns CDR1 SNHLY and CDR2 FYNNEI. V gave up 4 bases and J gave up 1 base, with 8 bases separating them. The CDR3 runs 14 residues. CDR3: CASSGSGSNQPQHF. The CDR3 DNA reads as TGTGCCAGCAGTGGTAGTGGGAGCAATCAGCCCCAGCATTTT. Drawing the rest from reference TRBV2 and TRBJ1-5, the complete variable domain is EPEVTQTPSHQVTQMGQEVILRCVPISNHLYFYWYRQILGQKVEFLVSFYNNEISEKSEIFDDQFSVERPDGSNFTLKIRSTKLEDSAMYFCASSGSGSNQPQHFGDGTRLSIL.

This clone was seen a few times. The CDR3 protein is CASSPQGEQYF. The CDR3 nucleotides are TGTGCCAGCAGCCCTCAGGGCGAGCAGTACTTC. The V and J genes are TRBV6-6 and TRBJ2-7; a weak D match, TRBD1 (5 bases). Trimming stripped 6 bases from V and 6 bases from J, with 9 bases between. CDR3 length: 11 residues. Germline CDR1 and CDR2: MNHNY and SVGAGI (reference sequence).

This sequence joins TRBV20-1 and TRBJ1-1, with 7 bases that match TRBD1. CDR1 is DFQATT, CDR2 SNEGSKA, per germline (reference sequence). The CDR3 is 14 amino acids. V was pared by 3 bases and J by 9 bases, with 13 bases of the junction left unmatched. The CDR3 spells CSASRALTGRKAFF. In DNA form, the CDR3 reads TGCAGTGCTAGTAGGGCCTTGACAGGGAGGAAAGCTTTCTTT.

The J gene is TRBJ1-1, the V gene TRBV13; the D gene is possibly TRBD1 (6 bases). V lost 8 bases to trimming and J lost 0 bases, with 13 bases between them. The CDR3 is made up of 14 amino acids. Per germline, CDR1 PRHDT and CDR2 FYEKMQ (reference sequence). The CDR3 reads CASGNQGMNTEAFF. As DNA, the CDR3 is TGTGCCAGCGGGAATCAGGGGATGAACACTGAAGCTTTCTTT.

The rearrangement links TRBV30 to TRBJ2-7; D remains unclear. Germline values: CDR1 GTSNPN, CDR2 SVGIG (reference sequence). Trimming removed 0 bases from V and 6 bases from J, with 9 bases in between. This CDR3 spans 12 amino acids. The CDR3 DNA reads as TGTGCCTGGAGTGTACTTCATCGCGAGCAGTACTTC. Translated, it gives CAWSVLHREQYF.

The genes are TRBV6-5 and TRBJ1-1; 7 bases are a match to TRBD1. Trimming cost V 6 bases and J 2 bases; bases outside gene matches: 9. The length of the CDR3 is 15 residues. Germline values: CDR1 MNHEY, CDR2 SVGAGI. The CDR3 is CASSLKGTANTEAFF. As DNA, the CDR3 is TGTGCCAGCAGCCTCAAAGGGACAGCAAACACTGAAGCTTTCTTT.

Of note for this clone: Other DNA sequences in the same sample also yield this CDR3. This chain joins TRBV27 and TRBJ2-7; the match to TRBD1 covers 9 bases. The CDR3 extends over 14 amino acids. J gave up 2 bases and V 3 bases, and 2 bases lay outside the gene matches. Germline V gene data show CDR1 as MNHEY and CDR2 as SMNVEV (reference sequence). CDR3 protein: CASSLGQGTYEQYF. The CDR3 bases are TGTGCCAGCAGTTTGGGACAGGGTACCTACGAGCAGTACTTC.

This sequence joins TRBV7-9 and TRBJ2-5; D may match TRBD1 or TRBD2 (5 bases each). The germline V gene has CDR1 SEHNR and CDR2 FQNEAQ (reference sequence). Trimming shortened V by 3 bases and J by 5 bases, and 16 bases separated the two germline ends. The CDR3 extends over 15 amino acids. The CDR3 DNA reads TGTGCCAGCAGCTTTTCCGAGGGGAGAGGCGAGACCCAGTACTTC. Amino acid sequence: CASSFSEGRGETQYF.

The chain couples TRBV2 to TRBJ2-2, with TRBD2 as a possible D gene (5 bases). Germline assignment: CDR1 SNHLY and CDR2 FYNNEI. There are 15 residues in the CDR3. Trimming cost V 4 bases and J 1 base, with 10 bases left between them. The chain's CDR3 is CASSVGLVNTGELFF. DNA for the CDR3: TGTGCCAGCAGTGTTGGACTTGTGAACACCGGGGAGCTGTTTTTT.

This rearrangement joins TRBV29-1 to TRBJ2-7, with D perhaps TRBD1 (6 bases). The length of the CDR3 is 14 residues. The V gene's germline CDR1 is SQVTM and CDR2 ANQGSEA. The V and J ends lost 1 base and 5 bases respectively, with 15 bases between them. CDR3 region: CSVEGTAGAHEQYF. CDR3 in DNA: TGCAGCGTTGAAGGTACGGCAGGGGCCCACGAGCAGTACTTC.

In DNA form, the CDR3 reads TGTGCCAGTAGTATAGGAACCGACAGCCACAATGAGCAGTTCTTC. Translation: CASSIGTDSHNEQFF. The rearrangement uses TRBV19 and TRBJ2-1, with D possibly matching TRBD1 (5 bases). CDR1 is LNHDA and CDR2 is SQIVND in the germline V gene (reference sequence). V lost 1 base and J lost 5, with 12 bases in between. There are 15 residues in the CDR3.

The rearrangement uses TRBV10-3 and TRBJ1-1; 12 positions match TRBD1. The CDR3 totals 15 residues. The trim removed 7 bases at V and 3 bases at J, leaving 6 bases unmatched. Germline values: CDR1 ENHRY, CDR2 SYGVKD. CDR3 protein: CAIKPGQGADTEAFF. The CDR3 nucleotides are TGTGCCATCAAACCGGGACAGGGGGCAGACACTGAAGCTTTCTTT.

The rearrangement links TRBV11-3 to TRBJ2-1; 9 bases line up with TRBD2. J gave up 2 bases and V 5 bases, and 4 bases lay outside the gene matches. Germline CDR1 is SGHNT and CDR2 is YENEEA. This CDR3 is built from 15 residues. CDR3 DNA: TGTGCCAGCAGCCCGAGACTAGCGGCCTACAATGAGCAGTTCTTC. Translation gives CASSPRLAAYNEQFF.

The count of this clone is one. The J gene is TRBJ1-2, the V gene TRBV4-3; 8 positions match TRBD1. V lost 4 bases to trimming and J lost 3 bases; unmatched junction nucleotides: 7. The CDR3 length is 15 residues. CDR1 is LGHNA, CDR2 YSLEER, per germline. CDR3 in DNA: TGCGCCAGCAGCCGAGGACAGGGATCGGACTATGGCTACACCTTC. Its translation: CASSRGQGSDYGYTF.

The chain links TRBV4-2 to TRBJ1-1; D might be TRBD1 (5 bases). The CDR3 has 16 residues. CDR1 LGHNA and CDR2 YNFKEQ come from the germline V gene. Trimming removed 4 bases from V and 3 bases from J, with 18 bases in between. The CDR3 protein is CASSRLPGESDTEAFF. The CDR3 coding sequence is TGTGCCAGCAGCCGACTTCCGGGGGAATCGGACACTGAAGCTTTCTTT.

J is TRBJ2-5 and V is TRBV5-1, with D perhaps TRBD1 or TRBD2 (6 bases each). Trimming took off 4 bases at V and 4 bases at J, with 17 bases between the two ends. Germline assignment: CDR1 SGHRS and CDR2 YFSETQ. This CDR3 is built from 15 residues. Written as DNA, the CDR3 is TGCGCCAGCAGCCGATCCTCGGGGGCCCTAGAGACCCAGTACTTC. This codes for CASSRSSGALETQYF.